What follows are 32 T cell receptor beta chains derived from one specimen sequenced in a study of blood T cells in healthy people across ages. The use of a sample-barcoded 5' primer and a J-beta primer mix characterized a second PCR of roughly 7 to 11 cycles. Each CDR3 protein is one row after TCRdb ran MiXCR on the 5' RACE reads. The top ten clones hold roughly 20% of a sample with about 800,000 distinct CDR3 sequences, 35% to 50% of them seen once. The sample was blood. Receptors were obtained from a man older than 75 in good health.

On this clonotype: A junction boundary mismatches the germline segment, possibly from a read error. The chain joins TRBV20-1 to TRBJ1-1; a weak D match, TRBD1 (6 bases). This CDR3 is built from 16 residues. Per germline, CDR1 DFQATT and CDR2 SNEGSKA (reference sequence). The CDR3 DNA reads TGCAGTACTAGAGACCCAGGGGCCGCCGCGAACAGTGAAGCTTTCTTT. This translates into CSTRDPGAAANSEAFF.

This sequence joins TRBV12-3 or TRBV12-4 and TRBJ2-3; TRBD1 matches 8 bases. J gave up 6 bases and V 3 bases, and 8 bases lay outside the gene matches. CDR3 length: 15 residues. The CDR3: CASSFARGLGDTQYF. The CDR3, as DNA: TGTGCCAGCAGTTTCGCCAGGGGGCTGGGGGATACGCAGTATTTT.

This clonotype was picked up a small number of times. The rearrangement links TRBV20-1 to TRBJ2-1; the match to TRBD2 covers 14 bases. The CDR3 is 19 residues long. After removal of 4 bases from V and 1 base from J, the junction contained 12 bases not matched to a gene. Looked up from germline, CDR1 is DFQATT and CDR2 is SNEGSKA (reference sequence). CDR3 sequence (DNA): TGCAGTGCTATAGTCCCGGGACTAGCGGGAGTGAGATCCTACAATGAGCAGTTCTTC. It encodes CSAIVPGLAGVRSYNEQFF.

This clonotype showed up just a few times. The chain recombines TRBV9 with TRBJ2-2; D perhaps matches TRBD1 (5 bases). Germline CDR1 reads SGDLS; CDR2 reads YYNGEE. CDR3 length: 15 residues. V dropped 1 base and J dropped 1 base, with 8 bases sitting between them. The CDR3 loop reads CASSVWGGNTGELFF. The CDR3, as DNA: TGTGCCAGCAGCGTATGGGGCGGGAACACCGGGGAGCTGTTTTTT.

This clonotype was picked up a small number of times. V is TRBV11-2 and J is TRBJ2-3; unclear D gene. The length of the CDR3 is 15 residues. Per the germline V gene, CDR1 is SGHAT and CDR2 is FQNNGV. The V gene lost 2 bases and the J gene lost 0 bases, with 9 bases spanning the gap. This CDR3 reads CASSLIFSSTDTQYF. CDR3 sequence (DNA): TGTGCCAGCAGCTTAATCTTCTCTAGCACAGATACGCAGTATTTT.

The rearrangement links TRBV28 to TRBJ2-7, with a possible D match to TRBD1 (5 bases). The V gene lost 5 bases and the J gene lost 3 bases, with 14 bases spanning the gap. The CDR3 contains 14 residues. Germline values: CDR1 MDHEN, CDR2 SYDVKM. CDR3 sequence reads: CASSLRQNGYEQYF. CDR3 nucleotide sequence: TGTGCCAGCAGTCTAAGACAGAACGGCTACGAGCAGTACTTC. The full variable domain, completed using reference TRBV28 and TRBJ2-7, is DVKVTQSSRYLVKRTGEKVFLECVQDMDHENMFWYRQDPGLGLRLIYFSYDVKMKEKGDIPEGYSVSREKKERFSLILESASTNQTSMYLCASSLRQNGYEQYFGPGTRLTVT.

This chain links TRBV12-3 or TRBV12-4 with TRBJ2-2; unclear D gene. V was shortened by 6 bases and J by 5 bases, with 10 bases between the two germline ends. The CDR3 has 13 residues. CDR3 sequence: CASSPPRTGELFF. The CDR3 coding sequence is TGTGCCAGCAGCCCTCCGAGGACCGGGGAGCTGTTTTTT.

CDR3 region: CSAARDRGEEQYF. Written as DNA, the CDR3 is TGCAGCGCCGCCCGGGACAGGGGCGAGGAGCAGTACTTC. This chain connects TRBV29-1 to TRBJ2-7, with TRBD1 matching over 10 bases. Losses at the gene ends were 7 bases for V and 7 bases for J; bases not matched to a gene: 10. CDR1 SQVTM and CDR2 ANQGSEA come from the germline V gene. The length of the CDR3 is 13 residues.

The chain joins TRBV28 to TRBJ2-1; 10 nucleotides agree with TRBD1. The CDR3 loop spans 17 amino acids. In germline, CDR1 is MDHEN, CDR2 SYDVKM. Losses at the gene ends were 6 bases for V and 5 bases for J; bases not matched to a gene: 13. The CDR3 coding sequence is TGTGCCAGCAGGCCGGGACAGGGGCGGCGGCCGGACAATGAGCAGTTCTTC. Translation gives CASRPGQGRRPDNEQFF.

Ten or more counts support this clonotype. The chain joins TRBV6-2 or TRBV6-3 to TRBJ2-5; D possibly uses TRBD1 or TRBD2 (5 bases each). The J call is uncertain, as TRBJ2-7 better fits the DNA end. The CDR3 is 13 residues long. CDR1 MNHEY and CDR2 SVGEGT come from the germline V gene. The CDR3 loop reads CASRGTKQYEQYF. In DNA form, the CDR3 reads TGTGCCAGCAGGGGGACGAAACAATACGAGCAGTACTTC.

This clonotype has a single count. This chain joins TRBV18 and TRBJ2-3; D is uncertain. Trimming took 3 bases from V and 6 from J, leaving 16 bases between them. CDR1 is KGHSH, CDR2 LQKENI, per germline. The CDR3 totals 15 residues. The CDR3 coding sequence is TGTGCCAGCTCACCGGATGATCGCGGTAGGGATACGCAGTATTTT. Encoded protein: CASSPDDRGRDTQYF.

The rearrangement links TRBV7-2 to TRBJ2-3; 12 bases are shared with TRBD1. Per germline, CDR1 SGHTA and CDR2 FQGNSA. The CDR3 is made up of 15 amino acids. The trim removed 4 bases at V and 4 bases at J, leaving 3 bases unmatched. CDR3 protein: CASSSGTGGADTQYF. Here the CDR3 DNA reads TGTGCCAGCAGCTCTGGGACAGGGGGCGCAGATACGCAGTATTTT.

The chain recombines TRBV12-3 or TRBV12-4 with TRBJ2-3; D may match TRBD1 or TRBD2 (5 bases each). The CDR3 spans 15 residues. V shed 5 bases and J shed 3 bases, with 15 bases lying between them. The CDR3 protein is CASSRGPVRTDTQYF. DNA of the CDR3: TGTGCCAGCAGTCGGGGCCCAGTGAGGACAGATACGCAGTATTTT.

This clonotype appeared a few times. The CDR3 sequence: CASSFGTGGGTEAFF. CDR3 DNA: TGTGCCAGCAGCTTTGGGACAGGGGGCGGCACTGAAGCTTTCTTT. The chain couples TRBV11-2 to TRBJ1-1, with 12 bases that match TRBD1. The V segment lost 3 bases and the J segment 4 bases; nucleotides outside the gene matches: 3. The V gene's germline CDR1 is SGHAT and CDR2 FQNNGV. The CDR3 runs 15 residues.

The rearrangement links TRBV11-3 to TRBJ2-7, with a possible D match to TRBD2 (6 bases). The germline CDR1 and CDR2 sequences are SGHNT and YENEEA. The ends were cut back, 9 bases at V and 7 bases at J, with 16 bases in the middle. The CDR3 totals 12 residues. For the CDR3, the DNA is TGTGCCAGTACGGGGGTAAACAATGAGCAGTACTTC. Translated, it gives CASTGVNNEQYF.

This clonotype occurred a few times. The chain uses TRBV5-5 and TRBJ2-3; TRBD2 is a possible D gene (6 bases). Germline assignment: CDR1 SGHKS and CDR2 YYEKEE (reference sequence). The ends were cut back, 3 bases at V and 7 bases at J, with 18 bases in the middle. CDR3 length: 15 residues. For the CDR3, the DNA is TGTGCCAGCAGCTGGTGGGAGGTGCGGGCTTATACGCAGTATTTT. It specifies CASSWWEVRAYTQYF.

The sample holds many counts of this clonotype. The gene calls are TRBV7-2 and TRBJ2-1, with D perhaps TRBD1 or TRBD2 (5 bases each). In germline, CDR1 is SGHTA, CDR2 FQGNSA. The V end lost 5 bases, the J end lost 7 bases, and 18 bases lay between the germline ends. This CDR3 contains 15 residues. This CDR3 reads CASSPGPRELNEQFF. Written as DNA, the CDR3 is TGTGCCAGCAGCCCGGGACCACGGGAATTGAATGAGCAGTTCTTC.

This clonotype was picked up many times. The V gene is TRBV5-1, the J gene TRBJ1-2, with unresolved D. The germline V and J ends were trimmed by 1 base and 2 bases, with 6 bases remaining between them. This CDR3 is 13 amino acids long. Germline values: CDR1 SGHRS, CDR2 YFSETQ. The DNA for the CDR3 is TGCGCCAGCAGCTTGTCGGGAAACTATGGCTACACCTTC. It translates to CASSLSGNYGYTF.

The CDR3 DNA reads TGTGCCACCAGCCGAAGAAGCGGTGCCTACGAGCAGTACTTC. Translating gives CATSRRSGAYEQYF. The chain couples TRBV15 to TRBJ2-7, with D maybe TRBD2 (5 bases). This CDR3 is 14 amino acids long. V was clipped by 5 bases and J by 2 bases, with 13 bases between them. Germline CDR1 reads LNHNV; CDR2 reads YYDKDF (reference sequence).

Only a few counts were recorded for this clonotype. The rearrangement uses TRBV7-2 and TRBJ2-5; 7 nucleotides agree with TRBD2. CDR3 length: 16 residues. Germline V CDR1 and CDR2: SGHTA, FQGNSA. The trim removed 1 base at V and 2 bases at J, leaving 7 bases unmatched. CDR3 DNA: TGTGCCAGCAGCTTAGATTTGGCTAGCGGACAAGAGACCCAGTACTTC. Its protein product is CASSLDLASGQETQYF.

This clonotype has a handful of counts. V usage is TRBV5-1 and J usage is TRBJ2-1; D is perhaps TRBD1 (6 bases). CDR1 is SGHRS and CDR2 is YFSETQ in the germline V gene. V was trimmed by 4 bases and J by 0 bases, leaving 17 bases between them. The CDR3 consists of 17 residues. This CDR3 reads CASSRGDRQISYNEQFF. CDR3 nucleotide sequence: TGCGCCAGCAGCCGAGGCGACAGGCAAATCTCCTACAATGAGCAGTTCTTC.

V is TRBV20-1 and J is TRBJ2-7; D gene unclear. The tail of the sequence fits TRBJ2-5 better, so the J call may be wrong. The CDR3 loop spans 13 amino acids. The germline V gene has CDR1 DFQATT and CDR2 SNEGSKA (reference sequence). The CDR3 nucleotides read TGCAGTGCTAGTCGATCCTTCCAAGAGACCCAGTACTTC. As protein: CSASRSFQETQYF.

This clonotype was counted many times. The V gene is TRBV6-6, the J gene TRBJ2-3; no definite D call. V was cut by 2 bases and J by 4 bases, with 10 bases left in between. This CDR3 region has 14 residues. Germline CDR1 and CDR2: MNHNY and SVGAGI (reference sequence). The CDR3 protein is CASSYVRVSDTQYF. The CDR3 nucleotides read TGTGCCAGCAGTTACGTCCGGGTATCAGATACGCAGTATTTT.

This clonotype was observed many times. The junction departs from germline at one end; a sequencing error may be responsible. The rearrangement links TRBV5-1 to TRBJ2-7; TRBD1 aligns across 9 bases. CDR1 SGHRS and CDR2 YFSETQ come from the germline V gene. There are 13 residues in the CDR3. The CDR3 nucleotides are TGTGCCAGCAGCCGGGACAGGGCCTACGAGCAGTACTTC. Translating gives CASSRDRAYEQYF.

Comments on this clonotype: The junction does not match germline at one end; this may be a read error. V usage is TRBV20-1 and J usage is TRBJ2-5; D tentatively fits TRBD1 or TRBD2 (5 bases each). From germline, CDR1 is DFQATT and CDR2 SNEGSKA (reference sequence). The length of the CDR3 is 16 residues. CDR3 protein: CSARDLLRGWEEIQYF. Here the CDR3 DNA reads TGCAGTGCTAGAGATCTCTTGAGGGGATGGGAAGAGATCCAGTACTTC.

This clonotype was seen many times. The chain links TRBV7-8 to TRBJ1-2, with 7 positions matching TRBD1. The CDR3 loop spans 15 amino acids. The germline V gene encodes CDR1 SGHVS and CDR2 FQNEAQ. J lost 4 bases, V lost 6 bases, and 11 bases had no gene match. This chain's CDR3 is CASSPSGTASYGYTF. Here the CDR3 DNA reads TGTGCCAGCAGTCCCTCCGGGACAGCGAGCTATGGCTACACCTTC.

The chain couples TRBV20-1 to TRBJ2-1; 15 positions match TRBD2. CDR1 and CDR2 from the germline V gene are DFQATT and SNEGSKA (reference sequence). Trimming removed 5 bases from V and 6 bases from J; junction bases left unmatched: 8. This CDR3 has 16 amino acids. CDR3 sequence reads: CSARRRTSGRVNEQFF. Here the CDR3 DNA reads TGCAGTGCTCGTCGTAGGACTAGCGGGAGGGTCAATGAGCAGTTCTTC.

A word on this clonotype: This may be a read error, as it is one base from a much larger clone. The chain has TRBV15 and TRBJ2-6, with TRBD1 identical over 7 bases. The trim removed 0 bases at V and 3 bases at J, leaving 2 bases unmatched. Germline values: CDR1 LNHNV, CDR2 YYDKDF (reference sequence). The CDR3 loop spans 16 amino acids. The CDR3 here is CATSREGGGGANVLTF. In nucleotides, the CDR3 is TGTGCCACCAGCAGAGAAGGGGGCGGTGGGGCCAACGTCCTGACTTTC.

The chain combines TRBV3-1 with TRBJ2-7, with 11 bases identical to TRBD2. Germline CDR1 is LGHDT and CDR2 is YNNKEL (reference sequence). Trimming cost V 4 bases and J 3 bases; bases outside gene matches: 8. The length of the CDR3 is 16 residues. CDR3 residues: CASSPQVSGRDYEQYF. The CDR3 region has the DNA TGTGCCAGCAGCCCCCAAGTTAGCGGGAGGGACTACGAGCAGTACTTC.

V and J are TRBV9 and TRBJ1-3; TRBD1 matches at 7 bases. The V gene's germline CDR1 is SGDLS and CDR2 YYNGEE. V lost 2 bases to trimming and J lost 0 bases; unmatched junction nucleotides: 5. There are 16 residues in the CDR3. Written as DNA, the CDR3 is TGTGCCAGCAGCGTGTTACAGGGGAGCTCTGGAAACACCATATATTTT. It specifies CASSVLQGSSGNTIYF.

The chain joins TRBV10-3 to TRBJ1-4; D is perhaps TRBD1 (6 bases). Deletions cut 10 bases from V and 0 bases from J, with 9 bases between. Germline loops: CDR1 ENHRY, CDR2 SYGVKD. The CDR3 totals 13 residues. The CDR3, as DNA: TGTGCCACACAGGGATCAACTAATGAAAAACTGTTTTTT. The encoded protein is CATQGSTNEKLFF.

This clonotype occurred a few times. The V and J genes are TRBV20-1 and TRBJ2-3; 9 bases line up with TRBD2. The germline V gene encodes CDR1 DFQATT and CDR2 SNEGSKA (reference sequence). The CDR3 totals 17 residues. V was pared by 6 bases and J by 1 base, with 14 bases of the junction left unmatched. DNA for the CDR3: TGCAGTGCGGCGGGGGTAGCGGGAGTTAAGGGCACAGATACGCAGTATTTT. Its translation is CSAAGVAGVKGTDTQYF.